This T cell receptor beta chain originates from a study of CD8 T cells in ankylosing spondylitis (TCRdb year 2017). Background for the entire study: T cell receptor beta repertoires were profiled in healthy donors and ankylosing spondylitis patients so that disease-linked TCR variants could be found. The full study cohort was made up of about 25 ankylosing spondylitis patients and about a hundred healthy donors. Peripheral blood was sampled, and synovial fluid was additionally collected from ankylosing spondylitis patients.

Points the paper makes about the study in general: A CD8+ phenotype was shown by the disease-linked clones, which were found at relatively low frequencies in peripheral blood. Significant enrichment of the disease-linked clones was reported in matched synovial fluid samples from ankylosing spondylitis patients. Some motif variants had previously been reported in the synovial fluid and blood of reactive arthritis patients, which suggests shared mechanisms of disease initiation. A TCR beta motif made up of fewer than 10 highly homologous amino acid variants appeared to be characteristic of blood from ankylosing spondylitis patients.

Comments on this clonotype: There is no known antigen for this receptor. The input lacks base qualities; no much larger clone sits a single base away.

Sequenced using an Illumina HiSeq 2500. Quantitative 5'-RACE with molecular barcodes was used to prepare TCR beta libraries. In the source study's methods: A new computational method, built on a probabilistic model of VDJ rearrangement, was used to identify disease-linked TCR variants. The public reads were quality trimmed at Q25 with fastp and then assembled into clones with MiXCR by TCRdb, keeping productive beta chains. Each CDR3 protein appears once, grouped with its most common genes and DNA. These V and J calls are TCRdb output, not the study's own analysis. The sample table records hundreds of thousands of distinct CDR3 sequences; over 9.5% of these occur just once. In total, the top ten clones hold 0.51% of the sample. Including the terminal cysteine and phenylalanine, the CDR3 comprises 15 residues. The kept DNA is CDR3 alone, 45 bases in frame from the first base. V loses 5 bases of germline sequence and J loses 0 bases, and the interval between the two ends is 13 bases. The germline V gene sets CDR1 to SGHTA and CDR2 to FQGNSA.

The sequence is built from TRBV7-2 and TRBJ1-2; the D gene is perhaps TRBD1, from 5 matching bases. Material for sequencing was blood, either unsorted or a sorted T cell fraction (not recorded which). The TCR was taken from a male donor with ankylosing spondylitis. The nucleotide sequence reads as follows: TGTGCCAGCAGCCCATCGACAGACGCTAACTATGGCTACACCTTC. Its protein is CASSPSTDANYGYTF.